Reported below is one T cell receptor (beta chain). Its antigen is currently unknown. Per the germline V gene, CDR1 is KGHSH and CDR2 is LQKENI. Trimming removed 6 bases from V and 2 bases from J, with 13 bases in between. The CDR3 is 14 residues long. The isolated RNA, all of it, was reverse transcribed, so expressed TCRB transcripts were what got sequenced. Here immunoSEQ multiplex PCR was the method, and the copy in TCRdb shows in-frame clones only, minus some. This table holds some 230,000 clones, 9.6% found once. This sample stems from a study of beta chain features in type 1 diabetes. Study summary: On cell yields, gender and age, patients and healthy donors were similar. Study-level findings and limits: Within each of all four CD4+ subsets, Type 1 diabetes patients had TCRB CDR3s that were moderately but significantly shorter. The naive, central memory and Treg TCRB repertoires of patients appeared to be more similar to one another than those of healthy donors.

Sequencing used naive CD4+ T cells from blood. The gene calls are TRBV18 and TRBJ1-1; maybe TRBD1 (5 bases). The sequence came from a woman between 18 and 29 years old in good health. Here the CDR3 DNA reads TGTGCCAGCTCCCGGACACGTGGCAACACTGAAGCTTTCTTT. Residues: CASSRTRGNTEAFF.